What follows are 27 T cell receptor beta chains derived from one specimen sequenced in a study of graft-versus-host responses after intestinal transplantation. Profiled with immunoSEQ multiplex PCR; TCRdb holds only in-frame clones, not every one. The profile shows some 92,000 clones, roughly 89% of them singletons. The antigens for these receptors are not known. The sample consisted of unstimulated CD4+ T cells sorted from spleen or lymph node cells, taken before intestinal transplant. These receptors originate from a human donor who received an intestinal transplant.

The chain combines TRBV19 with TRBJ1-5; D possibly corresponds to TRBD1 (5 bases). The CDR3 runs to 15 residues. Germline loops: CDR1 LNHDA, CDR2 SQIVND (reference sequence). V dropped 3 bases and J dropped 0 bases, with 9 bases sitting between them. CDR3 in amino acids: CASSISGNSNQPQHF. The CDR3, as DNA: TGTGCCAGTAGTATTTCAGGGAATAGCAATCAGCCCCAGCATTTT.

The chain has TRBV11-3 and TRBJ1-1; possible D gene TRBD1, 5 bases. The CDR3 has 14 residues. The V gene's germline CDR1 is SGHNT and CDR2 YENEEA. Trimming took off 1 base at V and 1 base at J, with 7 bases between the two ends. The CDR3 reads CASSLGGGNTEAFF. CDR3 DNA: TGTGCCAGCAGCTTAGGTGGGGGGAACACTGAAGCTTTCTTT.

CDR3 loop: CASSSEGVSYEQYF. In nucleotides, the CDR3 is TGTGCCAGCAGCTCTGAGGGCGTCTCCTACGAGCAGTACTTC. This chain connects TRBV7-9 to TRBJ2-7, with D perhaps TRBD2 (5 bases). The CDR3 has 14 residues. Germline-derived CDR1 and CDR2 are SEHNR and FQNEAQ (reference sequence). V gave up 4 bases and J gave up 0 bases, with 10 bases separating them.

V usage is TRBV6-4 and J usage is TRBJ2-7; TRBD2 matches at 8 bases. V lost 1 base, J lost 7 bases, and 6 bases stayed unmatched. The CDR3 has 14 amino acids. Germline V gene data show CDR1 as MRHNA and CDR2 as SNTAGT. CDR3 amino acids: CASSDLVGRGEQYF. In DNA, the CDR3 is TGTGCCAGCAGTGACTTGGTCGGGAGGGGGGAGCAGTACTTC.

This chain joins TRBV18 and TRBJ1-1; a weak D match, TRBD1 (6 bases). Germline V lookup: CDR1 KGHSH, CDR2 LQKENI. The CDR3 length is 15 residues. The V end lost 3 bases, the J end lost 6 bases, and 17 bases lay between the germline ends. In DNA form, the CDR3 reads TGTGCCAGCTCACCCGACAGGCTCGGACTCGCTGAAGCTTTCTTT. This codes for CASSPDRLGLAEAFF.

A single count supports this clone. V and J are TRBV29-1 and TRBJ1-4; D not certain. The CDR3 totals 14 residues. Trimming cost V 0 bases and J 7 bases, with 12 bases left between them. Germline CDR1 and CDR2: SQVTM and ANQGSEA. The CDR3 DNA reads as TGCAGCGTTGAAGATCCCGGACGGCCTGAAAAACTGTTTTTT. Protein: CSVEDPGRPEKLFF.

The CDR3 reads CSGRESGMNTEAFF. CDR3 bases: TGCAGCGGTAGGGAAAGCGGGATGAACACTGAAGCTTTCTTT. J is TRBJ1-1 and V is TRBV29-1; D is unresolved. V was shortened by 7 bases and J by 0 bases, with 15 bases between the two germline ends. The CDR3 totals 14 residues. Per germline, CDR1 SQVTM and CDR2 ANQGSEA.

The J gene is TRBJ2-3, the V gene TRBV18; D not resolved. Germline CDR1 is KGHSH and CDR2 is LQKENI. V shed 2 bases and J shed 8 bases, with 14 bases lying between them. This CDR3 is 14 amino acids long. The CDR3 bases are TGTGCCAGCTCACCAGATTCAATAGTGGGTACGCAGTATTTT. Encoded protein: CASSPDSIVGTQYF.

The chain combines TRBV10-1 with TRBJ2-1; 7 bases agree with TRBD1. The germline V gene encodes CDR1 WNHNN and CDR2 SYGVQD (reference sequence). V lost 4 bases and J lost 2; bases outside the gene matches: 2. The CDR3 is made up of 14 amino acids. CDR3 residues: CASSGQGPYNEQFF. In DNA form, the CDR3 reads TGCGCCAGCAGTGGACAGGGCCCCTACAATGAGCAGTTCTTC.

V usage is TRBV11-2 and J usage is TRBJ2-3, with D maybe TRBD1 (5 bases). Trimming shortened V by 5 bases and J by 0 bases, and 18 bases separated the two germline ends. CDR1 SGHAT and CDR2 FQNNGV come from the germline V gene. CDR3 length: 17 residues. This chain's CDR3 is CASSPFYRISSTDTQYF. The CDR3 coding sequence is TGTGCCAGCAGCCCTTTTTACAGGATTTCTAGCACAGATACGCAGTATTTT.

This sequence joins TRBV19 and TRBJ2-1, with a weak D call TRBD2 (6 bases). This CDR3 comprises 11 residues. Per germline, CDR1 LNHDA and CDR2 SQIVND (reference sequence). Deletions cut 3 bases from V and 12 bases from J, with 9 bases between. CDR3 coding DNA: TGTGCCAGTAGTATCGGGGGACCGCAGTTCTTC. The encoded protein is CASSIGGPQFF.

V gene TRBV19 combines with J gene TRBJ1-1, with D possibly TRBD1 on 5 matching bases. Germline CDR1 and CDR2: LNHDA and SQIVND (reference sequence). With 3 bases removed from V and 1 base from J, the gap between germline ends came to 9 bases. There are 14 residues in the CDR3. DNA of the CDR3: TGTGCCAGTAGTATGACTCAGGGGAACACTGAAGCTTTCTTT. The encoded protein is CASSMTQGNTEAFF.

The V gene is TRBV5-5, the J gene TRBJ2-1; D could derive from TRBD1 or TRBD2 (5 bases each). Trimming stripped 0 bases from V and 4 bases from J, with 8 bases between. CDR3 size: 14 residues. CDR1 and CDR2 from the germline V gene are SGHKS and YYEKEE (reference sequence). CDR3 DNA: TGTGCCAGCAGCTTGGTGGGACGGTACAATGAGCAGTTCTTC. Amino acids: CASSLVGRYNEQFF.

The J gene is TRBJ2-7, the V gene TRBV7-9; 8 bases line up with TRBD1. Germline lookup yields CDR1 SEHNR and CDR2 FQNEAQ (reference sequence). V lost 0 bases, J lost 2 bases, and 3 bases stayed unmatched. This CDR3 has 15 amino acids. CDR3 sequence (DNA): TGTGCCAGCAGCTTAGCTACAGGGGGTACCTACGAGCAGTACTTC. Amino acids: CASSLATGGTYEQYF. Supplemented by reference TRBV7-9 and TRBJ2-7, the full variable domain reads DTGVSQNPRHKITKRGQNVTFRCDPISEHNRLYWYRQTLGQGPEFLTYFQNEAQLEKSRLLSDRFSAERPKGSFSTLEIQRTEQGDSAMYLCASSLATGGTYEQYFGPGTRLTVT.

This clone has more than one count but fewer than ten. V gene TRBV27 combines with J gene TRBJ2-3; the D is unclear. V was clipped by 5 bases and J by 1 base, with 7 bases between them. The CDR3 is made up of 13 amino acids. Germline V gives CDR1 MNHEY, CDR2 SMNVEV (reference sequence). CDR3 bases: TGTGCCAGCAGTCAAGTTGGCACAGATACGCAGTATTTT. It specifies CASSQVGTDTQYF.

The DNA of the CDR3 is TGTGCCAGCAGCCCCGGGACAGAACCCTCCTACGAGCAGTACTTC. It translates to CASSPGTEPSYEQYF. The V gene is TRBV5-4, the J gene TRBJ2-7; 7 nucleotides agree with TRBD1. The V gene's germline CDR1 is SGHNT and CDR2 YYREEE (reference sequence). Trimming at V came to 4 bases and at J to 0 bases, leaving 7 bases not matched to a gene. This CDR3 has 15 residues.

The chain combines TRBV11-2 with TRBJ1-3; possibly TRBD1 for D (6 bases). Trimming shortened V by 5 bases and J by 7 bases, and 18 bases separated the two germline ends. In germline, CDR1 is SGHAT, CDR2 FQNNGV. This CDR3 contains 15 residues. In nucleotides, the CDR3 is TGTGCCAGCAGCGGGAGGGGGAACTCGAGGAACACCATATATTTT. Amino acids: CASSGRGNSRNTIYF.

Here the CDR3 DNA reads TGTGCCAGCAGCCCGCAACTAGCGGGAGCCGCCTACGAGCAGTACTTC. Translated, it gives CASSPQLAGAAYEQYF. The V gene is TRBV4-2, the J gene TRBJ2-7; 11 positions match TRBD2. There are 16 residues in the CDR3. J was trimmed by 2 bases and V by 4 bases; bases with no gene match: 7. CDR1 and CDR2 from the germline V gene are LGHNA and YNFKEQ.

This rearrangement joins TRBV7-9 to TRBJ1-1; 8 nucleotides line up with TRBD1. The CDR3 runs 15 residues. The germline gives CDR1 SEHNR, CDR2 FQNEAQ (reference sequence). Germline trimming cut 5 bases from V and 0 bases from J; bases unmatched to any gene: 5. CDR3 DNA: TGTGCCAGCAGCCCCAGACAGGGGATGAACACTGAAGCTTTCTTT. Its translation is CASSPRQGMNTEAFF.

The CDR3 bases are TGTGCTAGTGGTTTGGTACATGTCTCGGCTCTAGGAAACACAGATACGCAGTATTTT. This encodes CASGLVHVSALGNTDTQYF. The chain combines TRBV12-5 with TRBJ2-3; D unresolved. Trimming removed 0 bases from V and 2 bases from J, with 21 bases in between. Germline V gene data show CDR1 as LGHNT and CDR2 as FRNRAP. The CDR3 sequence is 19 residues long.

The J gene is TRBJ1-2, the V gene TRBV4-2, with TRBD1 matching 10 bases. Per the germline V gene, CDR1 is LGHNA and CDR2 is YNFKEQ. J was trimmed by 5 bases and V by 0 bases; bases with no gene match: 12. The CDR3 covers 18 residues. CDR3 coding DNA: TGTGCCAGCAGCCAAGAATCATTCGGGACAGGGGTGATTTATGGCTACACCTTC. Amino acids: CASSQESFGTGVIYGYTF.

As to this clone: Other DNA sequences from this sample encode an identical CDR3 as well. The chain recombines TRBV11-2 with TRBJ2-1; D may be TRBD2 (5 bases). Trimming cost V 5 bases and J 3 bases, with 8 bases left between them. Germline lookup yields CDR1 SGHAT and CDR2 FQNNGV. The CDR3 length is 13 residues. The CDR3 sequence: CASSLDFYNEQFF. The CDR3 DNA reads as TGTGCCAGCAGCCTGGACTTCTACAATGAGCAGTTCTTC.

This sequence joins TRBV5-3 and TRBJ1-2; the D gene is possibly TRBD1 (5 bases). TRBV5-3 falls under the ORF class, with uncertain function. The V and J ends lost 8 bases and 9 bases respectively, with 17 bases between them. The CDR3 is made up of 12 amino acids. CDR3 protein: CASNKQGESYTF. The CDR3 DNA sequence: TGTGCCAGCAACAAGCAAGGGGAAAGCTACACCTTC.

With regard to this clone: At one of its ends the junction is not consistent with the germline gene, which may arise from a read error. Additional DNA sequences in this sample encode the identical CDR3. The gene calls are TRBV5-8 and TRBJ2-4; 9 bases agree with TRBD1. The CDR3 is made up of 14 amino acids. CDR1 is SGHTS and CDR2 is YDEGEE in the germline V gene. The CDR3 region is CASSLQGAKNIQYF. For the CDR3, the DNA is TGTGCCAGCAGCTTACAGGGGGCCAAAAACATTCAATACTTC.

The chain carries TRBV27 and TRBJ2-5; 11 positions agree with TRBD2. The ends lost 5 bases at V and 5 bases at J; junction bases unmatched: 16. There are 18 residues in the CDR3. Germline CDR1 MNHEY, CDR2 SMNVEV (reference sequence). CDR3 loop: CASSKSTSGISVRETQYF. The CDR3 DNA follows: TGTGCCAGCAGTAAATCGACTAGCGGGATTTCTGTGAGGGAGACCCAGTACTTC.

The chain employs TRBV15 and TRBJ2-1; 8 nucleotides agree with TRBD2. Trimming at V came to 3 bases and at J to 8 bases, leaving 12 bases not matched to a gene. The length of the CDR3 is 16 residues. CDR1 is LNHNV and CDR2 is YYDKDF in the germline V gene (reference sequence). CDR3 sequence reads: CATSSKWATSGYEQFF. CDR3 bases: TGTGCCACCAGCAGCAAATGGGCAACTAGCGGCTATGAGCAGTTCTTC.

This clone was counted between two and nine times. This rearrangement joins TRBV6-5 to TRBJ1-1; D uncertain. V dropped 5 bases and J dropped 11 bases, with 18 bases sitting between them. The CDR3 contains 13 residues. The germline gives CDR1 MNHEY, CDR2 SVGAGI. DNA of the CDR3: TGTGCCAGCAGTGGTGATCGGCCGGGAGGGGCTTTCTTT. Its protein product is CASSGDRPGGAFF.